The 19 T cell receptor beta chains listed next were all sequenced from one sample in a study of blood T cell repertoires in COVID-19. Sequencing was performed with immunoSEQ multiplex PCR; in TCRdb, only in-frame clones are kept and a portion is missing. The repertoire holds about 380,000 clones, 87% seen once, with 1% to 1.5% in the top ten. Sequencing used PBMCs or T cells enriched from blood (not recorded which). The origin of the receptors is a man under 40 who had recovered from COVID-19.

This chain connects TRBV30 to TRBJ1-2, with D unclear. This CDR3 region has 14 residues. Germline assignment: CDR1 GTSNPN and CDR2 SVGIG (reference sequence). V gave up 2 bases and J gave up 4 bases, with 14 bases separating them. This CDR3 reads CAWSIWRATYGYTF. CDR3 in DNA: TGTGCCTGGAGTATCTGGCGGGCCACCTATGGCTACACCTTC. Full variable domain (rest looked up from reference TRBV30 and TRBJ1-2): SQTIHQWPATLVQPVGSPLSLECTVEGTSNPNLYWYRQAAGRGLQLLFYSVGIGQISSEVPQNLSASRPQDRQFILSSKKLLLSDSGFYLCAWSIWRATYGYTFGSGTRLTVV.

This chain joins TRBV20-1 and TRBJ1-1; D unresolved. The CDR3 loop spans 11 amino acids. Germline lookup yields CDR1 DFQATT and CDR2 SNEGSKA (reference sequence). The CDR3 region has the DNA TGCAGGGCCCTCCGCAACACTGAAGCTTTCTTT. The encoded protein is CRALRNTEAFF.

This clone was observed a few times. This chain joins TRBV5-1 and TRBJ2-5; 7 nucleotides match TRBD1. The trim removed 2 bases at V and 0 bases at J, leaving 7 bases unmatched. This CDR3 is built from 16 residues. Germline V gene lookup returns CDR1 SGHRS and CDR2 YFSETQ. The DNA for the CDR3 is TGCGCCAGCAGCTTCAGACAGGGAGCAAACCAAGAGACCCAGTACTTC. Translation: CASSFRQGANQETQYF.

The chain has TRBV7-9 and TRBJ1-2; D uncertain. The V end was cut by 1 base, the J end by 2 bases, with 14 bases between. From germline, CDR1 is SEHNR and CDR2 FQNEAQ (reference sequence). There are 16 residues in the CDR3. CDR3 residues: CASSLGTAPTNYGYTF. DNA for the CDR3: TGTGCCAGCAGCTTAGGAACCGCACCTACCAACTATGGCTACACCTTC.

The chain joins TRBV28 to TRBJ2-1; 11 bases align to TRBD2. The CDR3 length is 16 residues. The germline CDR1 and CDR2 sequences are MDHEN and SYDVKM. The V and J ends lost 8 bases and 4 bases, in that order; junction bases with no gene match: 10. This CDR3 reads CASPGAGTSGYNEQFF. CDR3 nucleotide sequence: TGTGCCAGCCCGGGGGCCGGGACTAGCGGATACAATGAGCAGTTCTTC. Supplemented by reference TRBV28 and TRBJ2-1, the full variable domain reads DVKVTQSSRYLVKRTGEKVFLECVQDMDHENMFWYRQDPGLGLRLIYFSYDVKMKEKGDIPEGYSVSREKKERFSLILESASTNQTSMYLCASPGAGTSGYNEQFFGPGTRLTVL.

The chain employs TRBV10-1 and TRBJ2-3, with D perhaps TRBD1 (5 bases). With 2 bases removed from V and 3 bases from J, the gap between germline ends came to 15 bases. Germline V gene sequence: CDR1 WNHNN, CDR2 SYGVQD (reference sequence). The CDR3 is made up of 16 amino acids. CDR3: CASSERAGARTDTQYF. Here the CDR3 DNA reads TGCGCCAGCAGTGAGAGGGCTGGGGCGCGGACAGATACGCAGTATTTT.

The chain uses TRBV18 and TRBJ1-1; 9 bases agree with TRBD1. V trimming: 1 base; J trimming: 7 bases; junction bases outside the gene matches: 7. The germline V gene has CDR1 KGHSH and CDR2 LQKENI. This CDR3 spans 15 amino acids. The CDR3 is CASSPLWTGAFEAFF. In DNA form, the CDR3 reads TGTGCCAGCTCACCACTTTGGACAGGGGCTTTTGAAGCTTTCTTT.

The chain has TRBV4-3 and TRBJ1-2, with a tentative D call TRBD1 (5 bases). V lost 1 base to trimming and J lost 4 bases, with 16 bases between them. The germline gives CDR1 LGHNA, CDR2 YSLEER. The CDR3 has 16 amino acids. In DNA form, the CDR3 reads TGCGCCAGCAGCCAAGGCCCGGGGCTGGAGGGCTATGGCTACACCTTC. This sequence encodes CASSQGPGLEGYGYTF.

The chain employs TRBV9 and TRBJ1-3; D might be TRBD1 (6 bases). Germline V gene lookup returns CDR1 SGDLS and CDR2 YYNGEE. Trimming shortened V by 3 bases and J by 2 bases, and 9 bases separated the two germline ends. There are 14 residues in the CDR3. The CDR3 nucleotides are TGTGCCAGCAGCGAAGGGACACCTGGAAACACCATATATTTT. It codes for CASSEGTPGNTIYF.

The chain has TRBV7-9 and TRBJ2-2; 10 bases are shared with TRBD1. V lost 5 bases, J lost 4 bases, and 4 bases stayed unmatched. Per germline, CDR1 SEHNR and CDR2 FQNEAQ (reference sequence). This CDR3 is built from 15 residues. CDR3 DNA: TGTGCCAGCAGCCACCGGGACAGGGGCACCGGGGAGCTGTTTTTT. Translated: CASSHRDRGTGELFF.

This chain joins TRBV12-5 and TRBJ2-2, with D possibly TRBD1 on 6 matching bases. This CDR3 comprises 20 residues. Per germline, CDR1 LGHNT and CDR2 FRNRAP. V shed 3 bases and J shed 4 bases, with 27 bases lying between them. The DNA of the CDR3 is TGTGCTAGTGGTTTCCGCCTTGTTCCCATACAGGGCCGGGGCACCGGGGAGCTGTTTTTT. As protein: CASGFRLVPIQGRGTGELFF.

This chain uses TRBV5-1 with TRBJ1-1, with 8 bases identical to TRBD1. The CDR3 extends over 14 amino acids. The trim removed 4 bases at V and 6 bases at J, leaving 8 bases unmatched. The germline V gene has CDR1 SGHRS and CDR2 YFSETQ. CDR3: CASSADREGAEAFF. The CDR3 DNA reads as TGCGCCAGCAGCGCGGACAGGGAAGGCGCTGAAGCTTTCTTT.

The chain uses TRBV7-6 and TRBJ2-5; 7 bases match TRBD2. This CDR3 region has 16 residues. V was clipped by 5 bases and J by 6 bases; unmatched bases: 15. From germline, CDR1 is SGHVS and CDR2 FNYEAQ. For the CDR3, the DNA is TGTGCCAGCAGCACTCGGGGGGAGGGTTTGAGAAAGACCCAGTACTTC. Translation: CASSTRGEGLRKTQYF. The full variable domain, with the rest looked up from reference TRBV7-6 and TRBJ2-5, is GAGVSQSPRYKVTKRGQDVALRCDPISGHVSLYWYRQALGQGPEFLTYFNYEAQQDKSGLPNDRFSAERPEGSISTLTIQRTEQRDSAMYRCASSTRGEGLRKTQYFGPGTRLLVL.

This clone has just one count. V gene TRBV21-1 combines with J gene TRBJ1-2. TRBV21-1 is an annotated pseudogene. There are 13 residues in the CDR3. The CDR3 loop is CARQRAYFYGYTF. The CDR3 DNA is TGTGCCAGGCAAAGAGCCTACTTCTATGGCTACACCTTC.

This clone came up once. The V and J genes are TRBV4-1 and TRBJ2-3, with TRBD2 matching over 10 bases. The CDR3 extends over 16 amino acids. Losses at the gene ends were 0 bases for V and 14 bases for J; bases not matched to a gene: 14. In germline, CDR1 is MGHRA, CDR2 YSYEKL. CDR3 sequence (DNA): TGCGCCAGCAGCCAAGATCTCGCTAGCGGGGGCCAGGGATCGTATTTT. Translating gives CASSQDLASGGQGSYF.

The chain carries TRBV5-6 and TRBJ2-2; a possible D gene is TRBD1 (5 bases). The CDR3 covers 14 residues. Germline V CDR1 and CDR2: SGHDT, YYEEEE. V was shortened by 6 bases and J by 1 base, with 10 bases between the two germline ends. CDR3 sequence (DNA): TGTGCCAGCAACACCAGGGTGAACACCGGGGAGCTGTTTTTT. Protein product: CASNTRVNTGELFF.

V is TRBV7-9 and J is TRBJ2-5, with 10 bases matching TRBD2. V shed 6 bases, J shed 3 bases, and the junction held 7 bases outside the gene matches. Germline CDR1 is SEHNR and CDR2 is FQNEAQ (reference sequence). The CDR3 extends over 15 amino acids. DNA for the CDR3: TGTGCCAGCAGACATAGCGGGGGGCCCGAAGAGACCCAGTACTTC. The encoded protein is CASRHSGGPEETQYF.

This rearrangement joins TRBV16 to TRBJ1-5, with D possibly being TRBD1 (5 bases). Per germline, CDR1 KGHSY and CDR2 FQNENV. With 8 bases removed from V and 2 bases from J, the gap between germline ends came to 13 bases. The CDR3 extends over 14 amino acids. In nucleotides, the CDR3 is TGTGCCAGCTCCAAAGGCAGGGGCAATCAGCCCCAGCATTTT. Protein product: CASSKGRGNQPQHF.

This clone was recorded only once. The J gene is TRBJ1-3, the V gene TRBV14, with D maybe TRBD1 (6 bases). V lost 5 bases to trimming and J lost 2 bases, with 13 bases between them. This CDR3 has 15 amino acids. Germline CDR1 is SGHDN and CDR2 is FVKESK. CDR3 sequence (DNA): TGTGCCAGCAGCTACTCGGGGGGGCCTGGAAACACCATATATTTT. Its protein is CASSYSGGPGNTIYF.